The subject of this entry is one T cell receptor beta chain. The sample holds other DNA sequences that translate to the same CDR3. Per the germline V gene, CDR1 is LNHDA and CDR2 is SQIVND (reference sequence). This CDR3 comprises 14 residues. V was pared by 1 base and J by 6 bases, with 2 bases of the junction left unmatched. Assay: immunoSEQ multiplex PCR; the TCRdb copy retains only in-frame clones and omits some. The sample has about 400,000 clones; over 75% are singletons. The data are from a study of blood T cell repertoires in COVID-19. For the study at large: The study drew acute and convalescent COVID-19 samples from the United States, Italy and Spain.

The chain links TRBV19 to TRBJ1-2; 10 bases fit TRBD1. The clonotype originates from a woman aged 40 to 50 with acute COVID-19. Sequenced: PBMCs or T cells enriched from blood (not recorded which). The CDR3 sequence: CASSIGDRGHGYTF. CDR3 bases: TGTGCCAGTAGTATAGGGGACAGGGGCCATGGCTACACCTTC. Using reference TRBV19 and TRBJ1-2 for the parts outside the CDR3, the full variable domain is DGGITQSPKYLFRKEGQNVTLSCEQNLNHDAMYWYRQDPGQGLRLIYYSQIVNDFQKGDIAEGYSVSREKKESFPLTVTSAQKNPTAFYLCASSIGDRGHGYTFGSGTRLTVV.